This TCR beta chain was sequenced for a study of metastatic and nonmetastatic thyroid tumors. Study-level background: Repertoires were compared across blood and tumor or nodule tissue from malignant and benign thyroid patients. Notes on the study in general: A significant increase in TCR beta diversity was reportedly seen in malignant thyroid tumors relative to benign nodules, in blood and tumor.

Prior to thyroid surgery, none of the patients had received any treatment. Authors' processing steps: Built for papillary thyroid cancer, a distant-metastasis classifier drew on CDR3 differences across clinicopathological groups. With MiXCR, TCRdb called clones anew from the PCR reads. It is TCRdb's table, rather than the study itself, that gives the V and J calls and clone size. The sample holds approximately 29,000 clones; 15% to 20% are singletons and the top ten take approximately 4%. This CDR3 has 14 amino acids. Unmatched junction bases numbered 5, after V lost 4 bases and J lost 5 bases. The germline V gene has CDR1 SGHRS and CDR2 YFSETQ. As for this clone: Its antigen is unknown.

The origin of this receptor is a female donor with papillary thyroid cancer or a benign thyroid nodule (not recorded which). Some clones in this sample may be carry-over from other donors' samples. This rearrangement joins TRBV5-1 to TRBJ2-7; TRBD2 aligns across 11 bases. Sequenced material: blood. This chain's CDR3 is CASSNLAGGNEQYF. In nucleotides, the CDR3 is TGCGCCAGCAGCAACCTAGCGGGAGGTAACGAGCAGTACTTC.